A single T cell receptor beta chain is shown here with its context. Its binding antigen is unknown. The sample holds no much larger clone one base away, and base qualities are not on file. Reading from cysteine to phenylalanine, the CDR3 counts 14 amino acids. Only the CDR3 region is kept as DNA, spanning 42 bases read in frame from base 1. V lost 5 bases and J lost 4 bases; the stretch between them is 13 bases long. Per the germline V gene, SGHTA is the CDR1 and FQGNSA is the CDR2. These data originate in a study of blood T cell repertoires in COVID-19 (TCRdb year 2020). With respect to the entire study: Samples covering the acute and convalescent phases of COVID-19 were provided by collaborators in the United States, Italy and Spain. The material from the prospective study consisted of cDNA or gDNA derived from T cells, B-cell-depleted T cells, or PBMCs. Samples were obtained from the ongoing ImmuneRACE study (first 160 participants) and from 950 to 1,500 subjects provided by 6 global collaborators. The repertoires were made available in a free public database intended to serve as a resource for research on the immune response to SARS-CoV-2. The dataset comprised deeply sampled blood TCRbeta repertoires from subjects exposed to, actively infected with, or recovered from COVID-19. Where HLA class I and class II types were available, the types were taken from metadata supplied by the sample provider, not from assay-based typing. A de-identified subject ID, COVID-19 status, age in years and sex were almost always included in the sample metadata.

The immunoSEQ Assay, a bias-controlled multiplex PCR, was used to amplify TCRbeta CDR3 regions from genomic DNA. The original methods were these. Within the assay, amplification of reference gene primers was used to estimate how many nucleated cells each sample contained. To quantify the absolute abundance of each unique TCRbeta CDR3 rearrangement, sequence reads were collapsed and filtered. For each sample, productive Simpson clonality was calculated by taking the square root of Simpson's diversity index across productive rearrangements. The source is immuneACCESS, and TCRdb retained only in-frame sequences with V and J called. Part of the clones is not carried over; for the studies checked, unresolved V genes explain less than half of this, and the remainder is unexplained. The DNA gave D and trimming, while V, J and clone size come from that table. The sample yields 120,000 to 150,000 clones; 70% to 90% were counted once. Of the sample, 8% is held by the ten largest clones.

One collaborating source in Seattle enrolled patients during active infection and followed them longitudinally through the course of disease. Collaborating institutions collected whole blood in K2EDTA tubes following their own protocols. For TCRbeta analysis, collaborator samples were shipped as frozen whole blood, as isolated PBMCs, or as DNA extracted from either sample type. General findings and caveats noted by the study authors: The quantity of clinical and demographic metadata differed by source and by participant and was supplied without curation.

The sample taken for sequencing was peripheral blood. The sequence was obtained from a woman aged 60 to 75 with COVID-19, enrolled during active disease. The chain couples TRBV7-2 to TRBJ2-3, and possibly TRBD1, on 6 matching bases. The sequence in DNA is TGTGCCAGCAGCCTCCCGGACAGCGCAGATACGCAGTATTTT. It translates to CASSLPDSADTQYF.